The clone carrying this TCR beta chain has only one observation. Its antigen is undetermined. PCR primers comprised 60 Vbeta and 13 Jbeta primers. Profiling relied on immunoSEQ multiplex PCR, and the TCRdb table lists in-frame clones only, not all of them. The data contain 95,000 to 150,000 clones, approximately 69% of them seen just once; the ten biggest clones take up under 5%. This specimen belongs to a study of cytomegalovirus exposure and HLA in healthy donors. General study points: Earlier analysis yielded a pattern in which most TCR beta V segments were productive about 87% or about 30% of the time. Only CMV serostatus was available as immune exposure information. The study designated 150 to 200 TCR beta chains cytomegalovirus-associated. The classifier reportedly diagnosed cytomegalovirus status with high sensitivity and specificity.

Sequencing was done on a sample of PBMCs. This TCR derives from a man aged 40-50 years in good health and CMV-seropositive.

The CDR3 region is CASSWLSNQPQHF. The CDR3, as DNA: TGTGCCAGCAGCTGGCTTAGCAATCAGCCCCAGCATTTT. The chain uses TRBV11-2 and TRBJ1-5; D is unresolved. Germline V gene sequence: CDR1 SGHAT, CDR2 FQNNGV. The CDR3 extends over 13 amino acids. The germline V and J ends were trimmed by 4 bases and 0 bases, with 4 bases remaining between them.